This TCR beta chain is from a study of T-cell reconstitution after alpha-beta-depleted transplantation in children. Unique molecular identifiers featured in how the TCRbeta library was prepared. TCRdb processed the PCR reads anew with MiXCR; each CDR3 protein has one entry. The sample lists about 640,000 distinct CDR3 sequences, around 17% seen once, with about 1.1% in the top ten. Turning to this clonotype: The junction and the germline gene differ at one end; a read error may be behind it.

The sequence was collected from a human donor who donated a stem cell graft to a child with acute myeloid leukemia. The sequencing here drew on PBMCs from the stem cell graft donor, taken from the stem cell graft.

CDR3 bases: TGTGTCAGCAGCTTAACGGGGCTCTACCAAGAGACCCAGTACTTC. This sequence encodes CVSSLTGLYQETQYF. The chain combines TRBV7-3 with TRBJ2-5; D could derive from TRBD1 or TRBD2 (5 bases each). The CDR3 is 15 residues long. Germline V gives CDR1 SGHTA, CDR2 FQGTGA. The full variable domain, completed using reference TRBV7-3 and TRBJ2-5, is GAGVSQTPSNKVTEKGKYVELRCDPISGHTALYWYRQSLGQGPEFLIYFQGTGAADDSGLPNDRFFAVRPEGSVSTLKIQRTERGDSAVYLCVSSLTGLYQETQYFGPGTRLLVL.